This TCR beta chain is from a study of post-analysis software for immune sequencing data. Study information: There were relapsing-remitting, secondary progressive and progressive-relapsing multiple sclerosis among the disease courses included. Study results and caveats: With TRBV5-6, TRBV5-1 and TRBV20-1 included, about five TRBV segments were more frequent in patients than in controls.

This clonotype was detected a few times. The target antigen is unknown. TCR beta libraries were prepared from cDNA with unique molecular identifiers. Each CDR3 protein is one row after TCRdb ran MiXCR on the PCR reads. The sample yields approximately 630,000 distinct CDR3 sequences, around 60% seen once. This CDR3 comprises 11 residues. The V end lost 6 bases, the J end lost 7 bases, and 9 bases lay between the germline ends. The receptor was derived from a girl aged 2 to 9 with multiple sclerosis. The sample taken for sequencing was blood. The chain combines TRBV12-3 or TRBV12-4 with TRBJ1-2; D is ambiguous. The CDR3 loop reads CASRSARGYTF. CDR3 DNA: TGTGCCAGCAGGTCGGCCCGTGGCTACACCTTC.